This T cell receptor beta chain originates from a study of vaccination effects on CD4 cells after COVID-19. CDR1 and CDR2 from the germline V gene are SGHAT and FQNNGV. Trimming took 3 bases from V and 2 from J, leaving 14 bases between them. The CDR3 runs 15 residues. The assay was immunoSEQ multiplex PCR, and TCRdb's table has in-frame clones only and misses some. Among tens of thousands of clones, 73% were seen once, and the ten largest hold 10% to 15%. Before sequencing, viral peptide pools were used by the ViraFEST assay to expand antigen-specific CD4+ T cells. Cells that had been cultured for roughly 9 days were the source of isolated CD4+ T cells. This clone was seen only a few times. The antigen remains unidentified.

J is TRBJ2-7 and V is TRBV11-2, with D perhaps TRBD2 (6 bases). The sample consisted of CD4+ T cells from PBMCs cultured with HCoV-229E spike peptides, taken before COVID-19 vaccination. This receptor was taken from a human donor who received a COVID-19 vaccine. As DNA, the CDR3 is TGTGCCAGCAGCTTGGGAGGTGGCGGGGCCTACGAGCAGTACTTC. Protein product: CASSLGGGGAYEQYF.